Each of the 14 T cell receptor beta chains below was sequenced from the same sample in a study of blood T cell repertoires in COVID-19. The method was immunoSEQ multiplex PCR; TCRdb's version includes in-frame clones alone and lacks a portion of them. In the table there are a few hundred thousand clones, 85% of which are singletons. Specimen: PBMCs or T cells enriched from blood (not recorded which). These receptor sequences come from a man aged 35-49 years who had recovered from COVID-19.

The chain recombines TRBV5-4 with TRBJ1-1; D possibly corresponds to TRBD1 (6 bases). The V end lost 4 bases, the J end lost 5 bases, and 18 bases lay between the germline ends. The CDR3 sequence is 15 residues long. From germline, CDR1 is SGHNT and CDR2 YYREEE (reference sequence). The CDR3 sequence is CASSLRQVTSTEAFF. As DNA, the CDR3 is TGTGCCAGCAGCCTCAGACAGGTGACGAGTACTGAAGCTTTCTTT.

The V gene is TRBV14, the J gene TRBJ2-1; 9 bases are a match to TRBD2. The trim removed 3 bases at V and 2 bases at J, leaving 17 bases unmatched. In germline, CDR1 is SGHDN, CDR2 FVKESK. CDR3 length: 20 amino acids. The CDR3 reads CASSHKGKLAGFFPYNEQFF. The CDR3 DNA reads TGTGCCAGCAGCCATAAGGGAAAGCTAGCGGGATTCTTCCCCTACAATGAGCAGTTCTTC.

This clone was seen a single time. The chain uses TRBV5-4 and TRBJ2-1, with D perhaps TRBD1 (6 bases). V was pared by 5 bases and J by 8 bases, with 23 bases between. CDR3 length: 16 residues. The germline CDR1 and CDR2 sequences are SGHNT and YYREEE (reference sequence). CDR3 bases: TGTGCCAGCAGTGGGTCTGGGGGCCTGAGGGGCCATGAGCAGTTCTTC. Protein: CASSGSGGLRGHEQFF.

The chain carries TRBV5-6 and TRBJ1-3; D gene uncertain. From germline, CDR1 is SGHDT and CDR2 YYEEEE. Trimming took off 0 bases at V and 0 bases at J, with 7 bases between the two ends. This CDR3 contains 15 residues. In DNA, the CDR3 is TGTGCCAGCAGCTTGGAAGGACTCTCTGGAAACACCATATATTTT. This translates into CASSLEGLSGNTIYF.

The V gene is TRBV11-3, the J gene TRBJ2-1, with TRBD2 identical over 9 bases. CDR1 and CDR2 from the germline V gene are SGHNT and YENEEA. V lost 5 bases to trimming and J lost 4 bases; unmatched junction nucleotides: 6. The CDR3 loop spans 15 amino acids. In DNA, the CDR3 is TGTGCCAGCAGCACACGGACTAGCGAGTACAATGAGCAGTTCTTC. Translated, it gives CASSTRTSEYNEQFF.

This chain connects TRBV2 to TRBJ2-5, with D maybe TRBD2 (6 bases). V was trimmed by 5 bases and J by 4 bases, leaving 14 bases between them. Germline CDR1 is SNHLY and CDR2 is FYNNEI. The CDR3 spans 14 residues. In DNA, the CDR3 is TGTGCCAGCAGTTCCCCGGGACTCTTAGAGACCCAGTACTTC. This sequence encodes CASSSPGLLETQYF.

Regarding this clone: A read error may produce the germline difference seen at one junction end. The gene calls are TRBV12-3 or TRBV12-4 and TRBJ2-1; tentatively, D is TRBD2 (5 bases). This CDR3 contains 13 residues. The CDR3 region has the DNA TGTGCCAGCGCTGCGGACTCCCACAATGAGCAGTTCTTC. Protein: CASAADSHNEQFF.

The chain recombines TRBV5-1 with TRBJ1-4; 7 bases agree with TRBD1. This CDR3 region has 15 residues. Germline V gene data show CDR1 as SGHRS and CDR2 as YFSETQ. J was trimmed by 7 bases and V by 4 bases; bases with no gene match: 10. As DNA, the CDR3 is TGCGCCAGCAGCACCCTGACAGGGCAGGGTGAAAAACTGTTTTTT. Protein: CASSTLTGQGEKLFF.

This CDR3 reads CASSPWNLIQGALNTGELFF. The CDR3 DNA sequence: TGTGCCAGCAGCCCGTGGAATCTTATACAGGGGGCCCTAAACACCGGGGAGCTGTTTTTT. The V gene is TRBV14, the J gene TRBJ2-2; 9 positions match TRBD1. The CDR3 loop spans 20 amino acids. V shed 4 bases and J 2 bases; nucleotides not matched to a gene: 17. Germline V gene lookup returns CDR1 SGHDN and CDR2 FVKESK.

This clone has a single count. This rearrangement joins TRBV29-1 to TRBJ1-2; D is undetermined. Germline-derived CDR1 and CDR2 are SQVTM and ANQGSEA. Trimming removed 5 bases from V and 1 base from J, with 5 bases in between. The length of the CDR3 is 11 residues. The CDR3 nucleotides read TGCAGCGTTACAAGTAACTATGGCTACACCTTC. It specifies CSVTSNYGYTF.

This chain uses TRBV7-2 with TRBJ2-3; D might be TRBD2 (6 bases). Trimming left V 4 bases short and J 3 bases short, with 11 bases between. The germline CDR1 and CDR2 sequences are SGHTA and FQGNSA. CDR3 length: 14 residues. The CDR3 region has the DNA TGTGCCAGCAGCTCCGGGAGTCATACAGATACGCAGTATTTT. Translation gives CASSSGSHTDTQYF.

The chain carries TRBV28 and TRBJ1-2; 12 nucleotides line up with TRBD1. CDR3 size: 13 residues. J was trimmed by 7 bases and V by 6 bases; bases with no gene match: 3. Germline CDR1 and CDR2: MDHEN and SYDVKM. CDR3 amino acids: CASRGTGGGGYTF. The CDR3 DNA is TGTGCCAGCAGGGGGACAGGGGGCGGTGGCTACACCTTC.

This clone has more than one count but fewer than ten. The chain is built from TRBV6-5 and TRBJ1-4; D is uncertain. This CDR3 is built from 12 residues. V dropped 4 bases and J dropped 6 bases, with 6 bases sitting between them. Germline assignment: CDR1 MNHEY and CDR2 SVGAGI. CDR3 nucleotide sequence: TGTGCCAGCAGTTCCCGTCATGAAAAACTGTTTTTT. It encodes CASSSRHEKLFF.

The CDR3 reads CASSPWDIPTAKNIQYF. The DNA for the CDR3 is TGTGCCAGCAGCCCATGGGACATCCCCACGGCCAAAAACATTCAGTACTTC. V gene TRBV13 combines with J gene TRBJ2-4; D is possibly TRBD1 (6 bases). Germline V gene data show CDR1 as PRHDT and CDR2 as FYEKMQ (reference sequence). Deletions cut 5 bases from V and 1 base from J, with 18 bases between. The CDR3 consists of 17 residues.